This T cell receptor beta chain came from a study of T cell responses to AZD1222 COVID-19 vaccine. This CDR3 contains 15 residues. In germline, CDR1 is KGHSH, CDR2 LQKENI. V was pared by 5 bases and J by 4 bases, with 15 bases between. Of note for this clone: Its antigen is as yet unknown.

Study-wide results and limits: Vaccination with two AZD1222 doses was followed by a rise in Spike-specific TCR breadth and depth. Mapped onto spike, vaccine-associated CD4 TCRs spanned it and were dominant at 160-218 and 743-854.

Repertoires were generated with immunoSEQ multiplex PCR, while TCRdb's copy carries only in-frame clones and drops some. Altogether 100,000 to 150,000 clones are present, approximately 86% being singletons, with the ten largest covering 1.4% to 1.5%. The gene calls are TRBV18 and TRBJ2-1, with D perhaps matching TRBD1 (8 bases). Sequencing was performed on peripheral blood, taken on day 0 of AZD1222 vaccination. The receptor was derived from an adult in good health. The CDR3 here is CASSSQGGIYNEQFF. CDR3 coding DNA: TGTGCCAGCTCATCACAGGGGGGGATTTACAATGAGCAGTTCTTC.